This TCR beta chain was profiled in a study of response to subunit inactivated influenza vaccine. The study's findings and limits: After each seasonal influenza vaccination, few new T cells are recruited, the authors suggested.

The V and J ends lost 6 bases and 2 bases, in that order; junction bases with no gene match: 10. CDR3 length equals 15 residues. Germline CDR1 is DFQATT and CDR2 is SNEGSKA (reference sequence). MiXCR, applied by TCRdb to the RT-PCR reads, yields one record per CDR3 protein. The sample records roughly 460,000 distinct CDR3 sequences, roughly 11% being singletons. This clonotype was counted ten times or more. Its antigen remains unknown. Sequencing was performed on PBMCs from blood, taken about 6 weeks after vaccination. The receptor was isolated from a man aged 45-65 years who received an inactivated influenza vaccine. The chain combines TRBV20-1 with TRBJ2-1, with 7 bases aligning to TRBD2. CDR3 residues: CSAMDRGGPYNEQFF. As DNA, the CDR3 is TGCAGTGCAATGGACCGCGGGGGTCCCTACAATGAGCAGTTCTTC.